What follows are 23 T cell receptor beta chains derived from one specimen sequenced in a study of T cell responses to AZD1222 COVID-19 vaccine. Profiling relied on immunoSEQ multiplex PCR, and the TCRdb table lists in-frame clones only, not all of them. The sample has about 130,000 clones; 88% are singletons. Material: peripheral blood, obtained on day 0 of AZD1222 vaccination. These receptor sequences come from an adult in good health.

As to this clone: The same CDR3 can be traced to other DNA sequences in this sample. The V call is TRBV9, the J call TRBJ1-1, with D hard to call. V lost 0 bases to trimming and J lost 5 bases, with 5 bases between them. There are 12 residues in the CDR3. In germline, CDR1 is SGDLS, CDR2 YYNGEE. The CDR3 loop reads CASSVGGTEAFF. The CDR3 DNA sequence: TGTGCCAGCAGCGTAGGAGGGACTGAAGCTTTCTTT.

CDR3 region: CASSQDPTGRSGANVLTF. The CDR3 coding sequence is TGCGCCAGCAGCCAAGATCCAACAGGCCGCTCTGGGGCCAACGTCCTGACTTTC. The J gene is TRBJ2-6, the V gene TRBV4-3; D is perhaps TRBD1 (5 bases). Trimming left V 0 bases short and J 0 bases short, with 12 bases between. This CDR3 has 18 residues. Germline lookup yields CDR1 LGHNA and CDR2 YSLEER.

The V and J genes are TRBV5-6 and TRBJ1-1; tentatively, D is TRBD1 (6 bases). The ends were cut back, 6 bases at V and 14 bases at J, with 23 bases in the middle. The CDR3 sequence is 13 residues long. CDR1 SGHDT and CDR2 YYEEEE come from the germline V gene. CDR3: CASNAEGGRTKFF. The CDR3 nucleotides read TGTGCCAGCAACGCGGAAGGGGGGCGGACAAAGTTCTTT.

This chain joins TRBV7-9 and TRBJ2-5; 7 bases are a match to TRBD1. From germline, CDR1 is SEHNR and CDR2 FQNEAQ (reference sequence). This CDR3 is built from 14 residues. Trimming removed 5 bases from V and 2 bases from J; junction bases left unmatched: 5. CDR3 in amino acids: CASSTGTVQETQYF. The CDR3 bases are TGTGCCAGCAGCACCGGGACAGTACAAGAGACCCAGTACTTC.

V gene TRBV27 combines with J gene TRBJ1-2, with a weak D call TRBD1 (5 bases). The CDR3 totals 13 residues. Germline CDR1 reads MNHEY; CDR2 reads SMNVEV (reference sequence). Trimming left V 3 bases short and J 6 bases short, with 11 bases between. CDR3 residues: CASSFREGNGYTF. The CDR3 DNA follows: TGTGCCAGCAGTTTCAGGGAAGGGAATGGCTACACCTTC.

The chain uses TRBV14 and TRBJ2-1; 11 nucleotides align to TRBD2. With V trimmed by 0 bases and J by 7 bases, 8 bases remained unmatched. The V gene's germline CDR1 is SGHDN and CDR2 FVKESK. The CDR3 sequence is 17 residues long. The CDR3 bases are TGTGCCAGCAGCCAAGACAATAGCGGGAGGGCGTATAATGAGCAGTTCTTC. Translating gives CASSQDNSGRAYNEQFF.

V and J are TRBV24-1 and TRBJ1-2; 8 bases match TRBD1. J gave up 4 bases and V 3 bases, and 3 bases lay outside the gene matches. The CDR3 runs to 14 residues. The germline V gene encodes CDR1 KGHDR and CDR2 SFDVKD. The chain's CDR3 is CATSDETGGYGYTF. CDR3 bases: TGTGCCACCAGTGATGAAACAGGGGGCTATGGCTACACCTTC.

The J gene is TRBJ2-3, the V gene TRBV7-9; D unresolved. The CDR3 is made up of 15 amino acids. Per germline, CDR1 SEHNR and CDR2 FQNEAQ (reference sequence). The V end was cut by 3 bases, the J end by 0 bases, with 10 bases between. The CDR3 sequence: CASSFKSGSTDTQYF. The CDR3, as DNA: TGTGCCAGCAGCTTTAAGTCGGGTAGCACAGATACGCAGTATTTT.

The chain has TRBV4-1 and TRBJ2-7; 11 bases are a match to TRBD2. Germline V gives CDR1 MGHRA, CDR2 YSYEKL. The CDR3 consists of 16 residues. Losses at the gene ends were 3 bases for V and 3 bases for J; bases not matched to a gene: 7. The CDR3 DNA is TGCGCCAGCAGCCATCCTAGCGGGGGGTTCCACTACGAGCAGTACTTC. This codes for CASSHPSGGFHYEQYF.

This clone was seen a few times. The gene calls are TRBV24-1 and TRBJ2-2; D call uncertain. The CDR3 extends over 15 amino acids. The ends were cut back, 0 bases at V and 5 bases at J, with 9 bases in the middle. CDR1 KGHDR and CDR2 SFDVKD come from the germline V gene. The CDR3 spells CATSDLTVLTGELFF. The CDR3 DNA reads TGTGCCACCAGTGATTTGACAGTCTTAACCGGGGAGCTGTTTTTT.

The CDR3 sequence: CASSFLNEQFF. The CDR3 coding sequence is TGTGCCAGCAGCTTCCTCAATGAGCAGTTCTTC. The chain carries TRBV7-9 and TRBJ2-1; D gene unclear. V gave up 3 bases and J gave up 6 bases, with 3 bases separating them. The CDR3 is made up of 11 amino acids. Looked up from germline, CDR1 is SEHNR and CDR2 is FQNEAQ (reference sequence).

The V gene is TRBV27, the J gene TRBJ2-1; 9 bases map to TRBD2. The germline gives CDR1 MNHEY, CDR2 SMNVEV (reference sequence). The CDR3 contains 16 residues. The V gene end was trimmed by 6 bases and the J gene end by 7 bases; junction bases not matched to a gene: 13. Written as DNA, the CDR3 is TGTGCCAGCAGGGGGGGCGGTAGCGGGAGCACGAATGAGCAGTTCTTC. Amino acids: CASRGGGSGSTNEQFF.

Written as DNA, the CDR3 is TGCAGCGTCGAGAGGAGCACTGAAGCTTTCTTT. It encodes CSVERSTEAFF. The V gene is TRBV29-1, the J gene TRBJ1-1; D unresolved. Germline loops: CDR1 SQVTM, CDR2 ANQGSEA. V was trimmed by 6 bases and J by 4 bases, leaving 9 bases between them. CDR3 length: 11 residues.

This clone was seen only once. The chain combines TRBV5-6 with TRBJ2-3, with 9 bases matching TRBD2. The CDR3 has 16 amino acids. Germline V gene sequence: CDR1 SGHDT, CDR2 YYEEEE. V shed 1 base and J 7 bases; nucleotides not matched to a gene: 10. This chain's CDR3 is CASSLTGLAGRNTQYF. CDR3 bases: TGTGCCAGCAGCTTGACGGGACTAGCAGGACGAAATACGCAGTATTTT.

This rearrangement joins TRBV19 to TRBJ1-1, with 9 bases that match TRBD1. J was trimmed by 0 bases and V by 3 bases; bases with no gene match: 11. This CDR3 is built from 18 residues. The germline CDR1 and CDR2 sequences are LNHDA and SQIVND (reference sequence). The CDR3 reads CASSIGQDRGFLNTEAFF. As DNA, the CDR3 is TGTGCCAGTAGTATCGGTCAGGACAGGGGTTTTTTGAACACTGAAGCTTTCTTT. The complete variable domain, with remaining parts taken from reference TRBV19 and TRBJ1-1, reads DGGITQSPKYLFRKEGQNVTLSCEQNLNHDAMYWYRQDPGQGLRLIYYSQIVNDFQKGDIAEGYSVSREKKESFPLTVTSAQKNPTAFYLCASSIGQDRGFLNTEAFFGQGTRLTVV.

The genes are TRBV12-3 or TRBV12-4 and TRBJ2-1; D gene ambiguous. This CDR3 has 12 amino acids. V dropped 5 bases and J dropped 3 bases, with 5 bases sitting between them. CDR3 coding DNA: TGTGCCAGCAGTCCTTACTACAATGAGCAGTTCTTC. Its translation is CASSPYYNEQFF.

This clone was detected once. The chain carries TRBV27 and TRBJ2-7, with D possibly matching TRBD2 (7 bases). Trimming removed 0 bases at V and 3 bases at J, with 15 bases between. Germline V lookup: CDR1 MNHEY, CDR2 SMNVEV (reference sequence). This CDR3 is 16 amino acids long. For the CDR3, the DNA is TGTGCCAGCAGTTTATCTTCGGGGGGCCGGAGCTACGAGCAGTACTTC. Translated: CASSLSSGGRSYEQYF.

The CDR3 region is CASSPSAEKLFF. The CDR3 DNA follows: TGTGCCAGCTCACCATCAGCCGAAAAACTGTTTTTT. The chain joins TRBV18 to TRBJ1-4; no reliable D call. The CDR3 extends over 12 amino acids. Trimming left V 2 bases short and J 8 bases short, with 6 bases between. Germline-derived CDR1 and CDR2 are KGHSH and LQKENI.

CDR3 nucleotide sequence: TGTGCCAGCAGCCAAGATCGTGGGCCCTACGAGCAGTACTTC. This sequence encodes CASSQDRGPYEQYF. The rearrangement uses TRBV3-1 (or the pseudogene TRBV3-2) and TRBJ2-7; no reliable D call. Trimming cost V 0 bases and J 2 bases, with 8 bases left between them. The length of the CDR3 is 14 residues. Germline values: CDR1 LGHDT, CDR2 YNNKEL (reference sequence).

The rearrangement uses TRBV10-3 and TRBJ1-2, with D unclear. CDR3 length equals 13 residues. Looked up from germline, CDR1 is ENHRY and CDR2 is SYGVKD. V was shortened by 5 bases and J by 6 bases, with 13 bases between the two germline ends. CDR3 DNA sequence: TGTGCCATCAGTAAGGGAGGGTCGGATGGCTACACCTTC. Protein sequence: CAISKGGSDGYTF.

The chain links TRBV4-1 to TRBJ1-3, with unresolved D. Trimming removed 0 bases from V and 3 bases from J, with 21 bases in between. CDR1 is MGHRA, CDR2 YSYEKL, per germline. The CDR3 length is 19 residues. CDR3 in amino acids: CASSQDHVGSRLGGNTIYF. CDR3 bases: TGCGCCAGCAGCCAAGATCATGTCGGCAGCCGACTCGGTGGAAACACCATATATTTT.

This clone turned up a few times. The V and J genes are TRBV4-2 and TRBJ1-6, with 9 nucleotides matching TRBD1. Germline V gene data show CDR1 as LGHNA and CDR2 as YNFKEQ. Germline trimming cut 7 bases from V and 10 bases from J; bases unmatched to any gene: 8. The CDR3 is 14 residues long. The CDR3 region has the DNA TGTGCCAGCAATACCGGGACAGGGTCCTCACCCCTCCACTTT. It yields the protein CASNTGTGSSPLHF.

The chain links TRBV10-2 to TRBJ1-2, with 7 bases matching TRBD1. The CDR3 sequence is 18 residues long. With 6 bases clipped from V and 5 bases from J, the junction kept 21 bases outside the gene matches. Germline V CDR1 and CDR2: WSHSY, SAAADI. This chain's CDR3 is CASRSPSGTPKTGYGYTF. The CDR3 nucleotides are TGCGCCAGCAGGAGCCCTTCCGGGACACCCAAGACAGGGTATGGCTACACCTTC.